This TCR beta chain derives from a study of blood T cell repertoires in COVID-19. As originally analysed: Estimation of nucleated cell counts was performed using reference gene primer amplification. The method was immunoSEQ multiplex PCR; TCRdb's version includes in-frame clones alone and lacks a portion of them. The D gene and trimming were derived from the DNA, and the V and J assignments and clone size from that table. Of a few hundred thousand clones in the sample, 88% are singletons; the top ten hold approximately 1%. The germline gives CDR1 MNHEY, CDR2 SMNVEV (reference sequence). The CDR3 is made up of 15 amino acids. The V and J ends lost 4 bases and 0 bases respectively, with 13 bases between them.

The chain uses TRBV27 and TRBJ2-7; tentatively, D is TRBD1 (5 bases). The sequence derives from a woman aged 25-40 years who had recovered from COVID-19. The sample consisted of PBMCs or T cells enriched from blood (not recorded which). The CDR3 DNA follows: TGTGCCAGCAGTTGGGCAGGGATGAGCTCCTACGAGCAGTACTTC. Protein: CASSWAGMSSYEQYF.